The 13 T cell receptor beta chains listed next were all sequenced from one sample in a study of cytomegalovirus exposure and HLA in healthy donors. With 60 Vbeta and 13 Jbeta primers, the PCR was carried out. This table comes from immunoSEQ multiplex PCR, and its TCRdb copy is limited to in-frame clones, with some not included. The data show almost 200,000 clones, around 80% seen once. Sequenced sample: PBMCs. The receptors stem from a woman younger than 45 in good health and CMV-seropositive.

V gene TRBV11-2 combines with J gene TRBJ2-4; perhaps TRBD1 as D (5 bases). V lost 3 bases, J lost 4 bases, and 10 bases lay in between. The CDR3 sequence is 14 residues long. CDR1 is SGHAT, CDR2 FQNNGV, per germline. CDR3 region: CASSLQGSKNIQYF. The CDR3, as DNA: TGTGCCAGCAGCTTGCAGGGCTCGAAAAACATTCAGTACTTC.

DNA of the CDR3: TGCGCCAGCAGCCAAGATGAGGGCAATCAGCCCCAGCATTTT. Protein sequence: CASSQDEGNQPQHF. The chain carries TRBV4-3 and TRBJ1-5; D gene ambiguous. The germline V and J ends were trimmed by 0 bases and 2 bases, with 5 bases remaining between them. This CDR3 is built from 14 residues. CDR1 and CDR2 (germline): LGHNA, YSLEER.

This sequence joins TRBV29-1 and TRBJ2-7, with D perhaps TRBD1 (6 bases). CDR3 length: 13 amino acids. Per the germline V gene, CDR1 is SQVTM and CDR2 is ANQGSEA. With 7 bases removed from V and 4 bases from J, the gap between germline ends came to 17 bases. CDR3 residues: CSARTGSNYEQYF. DNA for the CDR3: TGCAGCGCGCGAACAGGGAGTAATTACGAGCAGTACTTC.

V and J are TRBV27 and TRBJ1-5; the match to TRBD1 covers 8 bases. Germline-derived CDR1 and CDR2 are MNHEY and SMNVEV (reference sequence). CDR3 length equals 16 residues. Unmatched junction bases numbered 8, after V lost 6 bases and J lost 1 base. The CDR3 nucleotides are TGTGCCAGCAGCAGATCGACAGGGGTGAGCAATCAGCCCCAGCATTTT. This gives the protein CASSRSTGVSNQPQHF.

The genes are TRBV4-3 and TRBJ2-7; D is perhaps TRBD1 (7 bases). The CDR3 length is 16 residues. Trimming left V 0 bases short and J 4 bases short, with 16 bases between. CDR1 and CDR2 (germline): LGHNA, YSLEER. CDR3 coding DNA: TGCGCCAGCAGCCAAGAACGAGACAGGGACTCTTACGAGCAGTACTTC. As protein: CASSQERDRDSYEQYF.

The sample holds a few counts of this clone. The chain joins TRBV4-3 to TRBJ2-3, with 14 nucleotides matching TRBD2. Germline assignment: CDR1 LGHNA and CDR2 YSLEER. The trim removed 0 bases at V and 4 bases at J, leaving 12 bases unmatched. This CDR3 contains 20 residues. The CDR3 DNA reads TGCGCCAGCAGCCAAGAGCATCTGTTACCGACTAGCGGGGGGGCAGATACGCAGTATTTT. Translated, it gives CASSQEHLLPTSGGADTQYF.

In this sample, this clone turned up once. The genes are TRBV7-9 and TRBJ2-1; possibly TRBD2 for D (6 bases). This CDR3 contains 12 residues. Germline CDR1 is SEHNR and CDR2 is FQNEAQ (reference sequence). V lost 5 bases, J lost 10 bases, and 12 bases lay in between. The CDR3 sequence is CASSPGAGEQFF. DNA of the CDR3: TGTGCCAGCAGCCCCGGGGCGGGGGAGCAGTTCTTC.

The CDR3 reads CASSQPGQENIQYF. The CDR3 DNA sequence: TGTGCCAGCAGTCAACCAGGACAGGAAAACATTCAGTACTTC. This chain connects TRBV9 to TRBJ2-4; TRBD1 matches 7 bases. V lost 5 bases and J lost 5; bases outside the gene matches: 7. Germline assignment: CDR1 SGDLS and CDR2 YYNGEE. The CDR3 extends over 14 amino acids.

This clone was counted between two and nine times. The V gene is TRBV7-8, the J gene TRBJ2-7, with 9 nucleotides matching TRBD2. This CDR3 has 17 residues. CDR1 and CDR2 from the germline V gene are SGHVS and FQNEAQ. After removal of 1 base from V and 5 bases from J, the junction contained 12 bases not matched to a gene. CDR3 sequence (DNA): TGTGCCAGCAGCTTAGTATTAGGGCGGGGGGGTTTTGACGAGCAGTACTTC. Its translation is CASSLVLGRGGFDEQYF.

This clone occurred once. In nucleotides, the CDR3 is TGTGCCAGCAGCCCCTTTACAGGGGCCATGGGGAAACTGTTTTTT. It translates to CASSPFTGAMGKLFF. The chain combines TRBV6-5 with TRBJ1-4, with TRBD1 matching 7 bases. V shed 6 bases and J 11 bases; nucleotides not matched to a gene: 15. The CDR3 consists of 15 residues. Germline V gene data show CDR1 as MNHEY and CDR2 as SVGAGI.

The rearrangement links TRBV7-6 to TRBJ2-1; 7 bases map to TRBD2. Germline V CDR1 and CDR2: SGHVS, FNYEAQ. CDR3 length: 15 amino acids. The junction had 3 bases not matched to a gene; V was cut back by 3 bases and J by 1 base. CDR3 nucleotide sequence: TGTGCCAGCAGCTTTACGGGAGGTTCCTACAATGAGCAGTTCTTC. Encoded protein: CASSFTGGSYNEQFF.

The chain uses TRBV6-6 and TRBJ2-5, with 9 bases lining up with TRBD2. The junction had 8 bases not matched to a gene; V was cut back by 4 bases and J by 5 bases. The CDR3 has 15 amino acids. Germline CDR1 is MNHNY and CDR2 is SVGAGI (reference sequence). The CDR3 coding sequence is TGTGCCAGCAGTTTAGCGGGAGCCGGGAGTGAGACCCAGTACTTC. Translating gives CASSLAGAGSETQYF.

The chain recombines TRBV7-2 with TRBJ2-3; 12 bases map to TRBD2. V was pared by 2 bases and J by 5 bases, with 5 bases of the junction left unmatched. Germline loops: CDR1 SGHTA, CDR2 FQGNSA. The CDR3 consists of 16 residues. CDR3 sequence: CASSLLGLAGRDTQYF. The CDR3 region has the DNA TGTGCCAGCAGCTTACTAGGACTAGCGGGGCGAGATACGCAGTATTTT.